Listed here is a single TCR beta chain. Germline V gene sequence: CDR1 ENHRY, CDR2 SYGVKD. V lost 10 bases and J lost 4, with 12 bases in between. The CDR3 is 12 amino acids. The data are from a study of blood T cell repertoires in COVID-19. Study information: Some COVID-19 samples were acute and others convalescent; all came from the United States, Italy and Spain. PBMCs, B-cell-depleted T cells, or T cells provided the cDNA or gDNA that made up the material.

The authors' processing: Reference gene primer amplification in the assay estimated nucleated cell counts. The assay was immunoSEQ multiplex PCR, and TCRdb's table has in-frame clones only and misses some. The V and J calls and clone size are taken from that table; D and trimming were inferred from the DNA. The data hold about 240,000 clones, with approximately 90% observed a single time. Sample: peripheral blood. This sequence joins TRBV10-3 and TRBJ2-3; unclear D gene. The sequence was collected from a man aged 60-69 years who had recovered from COVID-19. CDR3 sequence: CATQTSADTQYF. In nucleotides, the CDR3 is TGTGCCACACAAACGTCCGCAGATACGCAGTATTTT.